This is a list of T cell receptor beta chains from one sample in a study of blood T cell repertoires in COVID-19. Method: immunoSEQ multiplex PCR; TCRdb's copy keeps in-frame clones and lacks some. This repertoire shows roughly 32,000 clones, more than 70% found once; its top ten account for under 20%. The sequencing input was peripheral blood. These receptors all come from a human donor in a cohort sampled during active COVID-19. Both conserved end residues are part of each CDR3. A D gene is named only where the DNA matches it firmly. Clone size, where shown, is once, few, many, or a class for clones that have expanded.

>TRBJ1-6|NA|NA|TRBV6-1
TGTGCCAGCAGTGAGATGGGGGGAAGAGCTAATTCACCCCTCCACTTT
CASSEMGGRANSPLHF
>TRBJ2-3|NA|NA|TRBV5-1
TGCGCCAGCAGCCCCCCGGGGGTATTGGTAGATACGCAGTATTTT
CASSPPGVLVDTQYF
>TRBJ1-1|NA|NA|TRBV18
TGTGCCAGCTCACCAAACTCTATGAACACTGAAGCTTTCTTT
CASSPNSMNTEAFF
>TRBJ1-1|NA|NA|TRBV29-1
TGCAGCGTTGAGGGGGGTCAACTCATGAACACTGAAGCTTTCTTT
CSVEGGQLMNTEAFF
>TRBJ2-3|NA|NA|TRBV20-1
TGCAGTGCTAGTGCAGGTCCAGATACGCAGTATTTT
CSASAGPDTQYF
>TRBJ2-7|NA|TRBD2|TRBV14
TGTGCCAGCAGCCAAGGAAGGGTAGCGGGGGGCTACGAGCAGTACTTC
CASSQGRVAGGYEQYF
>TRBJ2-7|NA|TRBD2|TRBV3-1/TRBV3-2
TGTGCCAGCAGCCAAGGGACTAGCGGATACGAGCAGTACTTC
CASSQGTSGYEQYF
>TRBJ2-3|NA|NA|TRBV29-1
TGCAGCGTGGCTAGCGCCCCCACAGATACGCAGTATTTT
CSVASAPTDTQYF
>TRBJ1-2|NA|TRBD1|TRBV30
TGTGCCTGGAATCGGAGACAGGGGAGGGGGTCCTATGGCTACACCTTC
CAWNRRQGRGSYGYTF
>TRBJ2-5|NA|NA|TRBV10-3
TGTGCCATCAGCCAGGGTTCTGGGGGCAAAGAGACCCAGTACTTC
CAISQGSGGKETQYF
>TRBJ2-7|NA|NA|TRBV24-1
TGTGCCACCAGTGATTGGGGGCAAAACGAGCAGTACTTC
CATSDWGQNEQYF
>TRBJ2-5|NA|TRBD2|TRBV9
TGTGCCAGCAGCCTAGCGGGAGGTCGGCAAGAGACCCAGTACTTC
CASSLAGGRQETQYF
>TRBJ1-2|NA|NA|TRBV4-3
TGCGCCAGCAGCCAAGAAGTCTCGGGGACATCTGTAGCTAACTATGGCTACACCTTC
CASSQEVSGTSVANYGYTF
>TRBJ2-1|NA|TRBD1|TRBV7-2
TGTGCCAGCAGCTTAGGGACAGGGAACATCAATGAGCAGTTCTTC
CASSLGTGNINEQFF
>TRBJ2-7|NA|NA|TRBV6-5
TGTGCCAGCACTAAATTGGGGGGGGCGGGGGAGCAGTACTTC
CASTKLGGAGEQYF
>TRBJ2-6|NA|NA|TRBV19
TGTGCCAGCGGAACAGGCCCTTCTGGGGCCAACGTCCTGACTTTC
CASGTGPSGANVLTF
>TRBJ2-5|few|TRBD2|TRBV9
TGTGCCAGCAGCAGCCGGGTGGGCGGGAGCGAGACCCAGTACTTC
CASSSRVGGSETQYF
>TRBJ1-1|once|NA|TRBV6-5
TGTGCCAGCACTACGGCTGGGGGGACTGAAGCTTTCTTT
CASTTAGGTEAFF
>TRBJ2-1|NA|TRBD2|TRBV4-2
TGTGCCAGCAGTCGGAGCGGGGCTTCCTACAATGAGCAGTTCTTC
CASSRSGASYNEQFF
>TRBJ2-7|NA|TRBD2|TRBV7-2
TGTGCCAGCAGCTTAACGCCTAGCGGGACCCACGAGCAGTACTTC
CASSLTPSGTHEQYF
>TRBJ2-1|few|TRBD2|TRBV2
TGTGCCAGCAGTGGGGGGGCTAGCGGGAGGGACTATGAGCAGTTCTTC
CASSGGASGRDYEQFF
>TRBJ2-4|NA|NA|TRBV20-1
TGCAGTGCTAGTTTGACCCCCCTAGTCATCCAGTACTTC
CSASLTPLVIQYF
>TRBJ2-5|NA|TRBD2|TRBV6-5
TGTGCCAGCAGCATGACTAGCGGGGGAGAGTCCCAGTACTTC
CASSMTSGGESQYF
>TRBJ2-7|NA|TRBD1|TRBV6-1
TGTGCCAGCAGTGTTACAACCGCCGGGACAGGGGGCCTCCAGTACGAGCAGTACTTC
CASSVTTAGTGGLQYEQYF
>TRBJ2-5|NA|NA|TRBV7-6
TGTGCCAGCAGCTTTTATCCGGGTGAAGAGACCCAGTACTTC
CASSFYPGEETQYF
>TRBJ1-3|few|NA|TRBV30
TGTGCCTGGAGTCGAGACAGTGGCTCTGGAAACACCATATATTTT
CAWSRDSGSGNTIYF